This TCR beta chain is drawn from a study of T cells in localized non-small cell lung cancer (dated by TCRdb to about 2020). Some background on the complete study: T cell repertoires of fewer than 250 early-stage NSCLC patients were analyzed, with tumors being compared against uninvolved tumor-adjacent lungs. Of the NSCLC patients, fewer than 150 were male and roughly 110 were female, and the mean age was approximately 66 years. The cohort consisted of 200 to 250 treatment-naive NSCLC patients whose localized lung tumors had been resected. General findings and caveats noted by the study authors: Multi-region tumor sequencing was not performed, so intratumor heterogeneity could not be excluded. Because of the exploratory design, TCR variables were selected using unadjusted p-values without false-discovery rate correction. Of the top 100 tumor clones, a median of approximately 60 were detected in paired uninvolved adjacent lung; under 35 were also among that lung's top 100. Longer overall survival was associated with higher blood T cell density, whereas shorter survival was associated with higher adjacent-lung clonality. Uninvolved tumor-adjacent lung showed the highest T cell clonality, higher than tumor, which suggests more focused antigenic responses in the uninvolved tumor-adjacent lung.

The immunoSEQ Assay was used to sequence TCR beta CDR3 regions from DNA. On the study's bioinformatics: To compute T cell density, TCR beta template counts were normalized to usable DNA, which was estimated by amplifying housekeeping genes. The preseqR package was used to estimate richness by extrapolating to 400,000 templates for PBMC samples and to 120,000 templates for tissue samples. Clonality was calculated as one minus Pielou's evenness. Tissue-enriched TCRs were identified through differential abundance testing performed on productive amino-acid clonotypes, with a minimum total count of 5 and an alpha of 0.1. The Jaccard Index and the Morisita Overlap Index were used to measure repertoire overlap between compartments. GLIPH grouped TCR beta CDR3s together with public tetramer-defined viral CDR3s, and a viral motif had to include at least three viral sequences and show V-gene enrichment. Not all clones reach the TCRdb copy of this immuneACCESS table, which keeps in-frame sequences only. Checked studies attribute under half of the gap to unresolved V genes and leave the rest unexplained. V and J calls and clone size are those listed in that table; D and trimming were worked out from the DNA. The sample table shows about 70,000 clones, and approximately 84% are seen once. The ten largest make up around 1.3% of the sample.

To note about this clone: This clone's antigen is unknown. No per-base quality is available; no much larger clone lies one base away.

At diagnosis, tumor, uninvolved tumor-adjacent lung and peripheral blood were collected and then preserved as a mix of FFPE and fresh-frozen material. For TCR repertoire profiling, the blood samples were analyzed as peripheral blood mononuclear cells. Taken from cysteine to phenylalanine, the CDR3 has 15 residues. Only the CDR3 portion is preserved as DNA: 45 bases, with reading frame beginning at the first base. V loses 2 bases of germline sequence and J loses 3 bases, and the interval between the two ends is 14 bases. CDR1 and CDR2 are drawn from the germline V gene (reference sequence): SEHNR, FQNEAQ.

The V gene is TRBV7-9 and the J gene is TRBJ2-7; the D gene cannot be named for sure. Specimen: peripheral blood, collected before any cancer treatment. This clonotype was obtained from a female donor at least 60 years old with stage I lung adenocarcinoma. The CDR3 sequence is CASSLSQGPFYEQYF. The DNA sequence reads TGTGCCAGCAGCTTAAGCCAAGGACCCTTCTACGAGCAGTACTTC.